These 15 T cell receptor beta chains were sequenced from one sample in a study of neurological immune-mediated disorders. TCRdb processed the 5' RACE reads anew with MiXCR; each CDR3 protein has one entry. The profile covers approximately 84,000 distinct CDR3 sequences, with under 4.5% appearing a single time and 4.5% to 6% taken by the ten largest. Sample time point: longitudinal time-point 3. The sequencing sample was made of PBMCs. These receptors were collected from a woman in her sixties with multiple sclerosis.

This clonotype was observed at least ten times. The chain combines TRBV20-1 with TRBJ2-2; D unclear. V was shortened by 0 bases and J by 5 bases, with 7 bases between the two germline ends. The germline gives CDR1 DFQATT, CDR2 SNEGSKA (reference sequence). CDR3 length equals 13 residues. CDR3 coding DNA: TGCAGTGCTAGAGACCCCCAAACCGGGGAGCTGTTTTTT. It codes for CSARDPQTGELFF.

This clonotype was recorded at least ten times. The V and J genes are TRBV5-1 and TRBJ2-1; D is unclear. CDR1 is SGHRS, CDR2 YFSETQ, per germline. CDR3 size: 12 residues. V gave up 2 bases and J gave up 10 bases, with 10 bases separating them. Here the CDR3 reads CASSFTETEQFF. The CDR3 DNA is TGCGCCAGCAGCTTCACCGAGACAGAGCAGTTCTTC.

This clonotype has at least ten counts. The rearrangement joins TRBV5-1 to TRBJ1-1; D gene uncertain. Trimming pared 0 bases from V and 0 bases from J, leaving 6 bases between. CDR3 length: 14 residues. The germline V gene encodes CDR1 SGHRS and CDR2 YFSETQ. CDR3: CASSLAVVNTEAFF. CDR3 sequence (DNA): TGCGCCAGCAGCTTGGCCGTGGTGAACACTGAAGCTTTCTTT.

This clonotype has a count of ten or more. The rearrangement joins TRBV20-1 to TRBJ2-5; 9 positions agree with TRBD2. Germline values: CDR1 DFQATT, CDR2 SNEGSKA (reference sequence). Trimming at V came to 2 bases and at J to 5 bases, leaving 6 bases not matched to a gene. This CDR3 comprises 14 residues. The CDR3 protein is CSARSLAGLETQYF. CDR3 nucleotide sequence: TGCAGTGCTAGAAGTCTAGCGGGGCTCGAGACCCAGTACTTC.

In its sample, this clonotype was seen many times. This chain connects TRBV12-3 or TRBV12-4 to TRBJ2-2; 8 bases map to TRBD1. The junction had 4 bases not matched to a gene; V was cut back by 3 bases and J by 7 bases. CDR3 length: 14 residues. CDR3 sequence: CASSLDRALGELFF. DNA for the CDR3: TGTGCCAGCAGTTTGGACAGGGCACTCGGGGAGCTGTTTTTT.

Only a few counts were recorded for this clonotype. The chain employs TRBV12-3 or TRBV12-4 and TRBJ2-1; D assignment may be TRBD1 or TRBD2 (5 bases each). V was pared by 6 bases and J by 5 bases, with 20 bases between. The CDR3 runs to 16 residues. CDR3 sequence (DNA): TGTGCCAGCAGCCCTAGTCGGGACCGAAGAAACAATGAGCAGTTCTTC. Amino acid sequence: CASSPSRDRRNNEQFF.

This clonotype has a count of ten or more. This chain uses TRBV5-1 with TRBJ2-1; D is possibly TRBD1 (5 bases). This CDR3 contains 13 residues. CDR1 is SGHRS and CDR2 is YFSETQ in the germline V gene. The V end lost 0 bases, the J end lost 7 bases, and 8 bases lay between the germline ends. CDR3 DNA sequence: TGCGCCAGCAGCTTGGTACAGGAAAATGAGCAGTTCTTC. It encodes CASSLVQENEQFF.

This clonotype has ten or more counts. V is TRBV20-1 and J is TRBJ1-1; no clear D. The length of the CDR3 is 12 residues. Between the trimmed V and J ends, which lost 1 base and 5 bases, there was a span of 8 bases. The germline V gene encodes CDR1 DFQATT and CDR2 SNEGSKA (reference sequence). The CDR3 DNA reads TGCAGTGCTAGAGGCGGGGAAACTGAAGCTTTCTTT. Protein: CSARGGETEAFF.

The table lists this clonotype with many counts. The rearrangement uses TRBV7-9 and TRBJ1-2, with D maybe TRBD1 (5 bases). Looked up from germline, CDR1 is SEHNR and CDR2 is FQNEAQ (reference sequence). With 3 bases removed from V and 5 bases from J, the gap between germline ends came to 13 bases. CDR3 size: 14 residues. In nucleotides, the CDR3 is TGTGCCAGCAGCTTGGCAGGGAGCATGTATGGCTACACCTTC. Amino acid sequence: CASSLAGSMYGYTF.

Many counts were recorded for this clonotype. The chain employs TRBV5-1 and TRBJ2-3, with a possible D match to TRBD2 (6 bases). V was trimmed by 1 base and J by 1 base, leaving 10 bases between them. Germline V gene sequence: CDR1 SGHRS, CDR2 YFSETQ. This CDR3 contains 15 residues. In nucleotides, the CDR3 is TGCGCCAGCAGCTTGCGAGGGACTGGCACAGATACGCAGTATTTT. It translates to CASSLRGTGTDTQYF.

In its sample, this clonotype was seen many times. As DNA, the CDR3 is TGTGCCACCAGTGATATCAATGAGCAGTTCTTC. Translating gives CATSDINEQFF. The J gene is TRBJ2-1, the V gene TRBV24-1; D ambiguous. The germline V gene encodes CDR1 KGHDR and CDR2 SFDVKD. V lost 3 bases to trimming and J lost 6 bases, with 2 bases between them. The CDR3 runs 11 residues.

The table lists this clonotype with many counts. The rearrangement uses TRBV20-1 and TRBJ2-3; D might be TRBD2 (5 bases). The CDR3 is made up of 15 amino acids. Germline loops: CDR1 DFQATT, CDR2 SNEGSKA (reference sequence). The V end lost 0 bases, the J end lost 8 bases, and 18 bases lay between the germline ends. CDR3 sequence (DNA): TGCAGTGCTAGAGACCCGGACTTTCCTTTGATTACGCAGTATTTT. Translated, it gives CSARDPDFPLITQYF.

This clonotype was found many times. V is TRBV20-1 and J is TRBJ2-1, with TRBD2 identical over 10 bases. The V gene end was trimmed by 1 base and the J gene end by 14 bases; junction bases not matched to a gene: 2. CDR3 length: 11 amino acids. CDR1 is DFQATT and CDR2 is SNEGSKA in the germline V gene (reference sequence). Written as DNA, the CDR3 is TGCAGTGCTAGAGGTCTAGCGGGGGAGTTCTTC. Encoded protein: CSARGLAGEFF.

This clonotype was counted at least ten times. The rearrangement links TRBV7-9 to TRBJ2-3; D ambiguous. Germline V gives CDR1 SEHNR, CDR2 FQNEAQ (reference sequence). The CDR3 runs 13 residues. Trimming took off 2 bases at V and 9 bases at J, with 12 bases between the two ends. In nucleotides, the CDR3 is TGTGCCAGCAGCTTATCGGACGGTGGAACGCAGTATTTT. Translated: CASSLSDGGTQYF.

This clonotype was picked up many times. The chain employs TRBV6-5 and TRBJ2-3, with TRBD2 identical over 13 bases. With 7 bases clipped from V and 1 base from J, the junction kept 5 bases outside the gene matches. Germline CDR1 MNHEY, CDR2 SVGAGI. The CDR3 has 16 amino acids. For the CDR3, the DNA is TGTGCCAGCACCTCGACTAGCGGGGGGCGCACAGATACGCAGTATTTT. This encodes CASTSTSGGRTDTQYF.